The sequence of this TCR beta chain was determined in a study of shared clonotypes between healthy human individuals (dated by TCRdb to the early 2020s). General notes on the study: Three men and a couple of women, aged 18 to 49 years, made up the cohort. For each donor, three plates each were used for CD4 naive and CD4 memory, two plates were used for CD8 naive, and one plate was used for CD8 memory. The study deeply sequenced blood TCR repertoires of about 5 healthy adults to estimate repertoire size and the extent of clonotype sharing between individuals. To increase sequencing depth and limit assay-specific biases, different laboratories used diverse techniques to prepare libraries and sequence TCR repertoires. Each donor's leukapheresis produced roughly between roughly 0.85 and 9 billion PBMCs. Study-wide conclusions, independent of this receptor: Sharing across a few donors was observed for about 5% of naive CD4, over 3% of naive CD8, around 2.5% of memory CD4, and about 0.39% of memory CD8 clonotypes. Sampling was restricted to blood, and TCR repertoires in tissue are likely to differ from TCR repertoires in blood. Estimated clonotype richness was generally larger for naive than for memory subsets. The genetic and exposure-history diversity represented was limited by the small number of donors. Pairwise subsampling indicated that sequencing depth was expected to affect the degree of clonotype sharing among donors. Rarefaction of sorted-subset datasets indicated incomplete sequencing despite the large sequencing depth. Compared with non-shared clonotypes, clonotypes shared by all four sorted-subset donors had higher generation probabilities.

TCR CDR3 regions were amplified from genomic DNA by multiplex PCR using the deep immunoSEQ assay. Extracted genomic DNA from each cell subset was spread evenly across all wells of several immunoSEQ 96-well plates, with each plate serving as a replicate. For sorted subsets, approximately 200 ng of genomic DNA, equivalent to some 33,000 T cell genomes, went into each replicate PCR. Purified libraries were quantified with a Qubit 3.0 fluorometer, sized on a Bioanalyzer 2100, and re-quantified with the KAPA Library Quantification kit. A separate single-read 150-cycle Illumina NextSeq 550 flow cell was used to sequence each immunoSEQ 96-well plate. On the authors' methods: Because the immunoSEQ output held only junctional sequences and lacked quality scores, the filtering could not match the filtering applied to full-length reads. To assign V/J genes and CDR3, sequences were annotated using PyIR, a Python wrapper for IgBLAST v1.9, with IMGT germline references. Reads were filtered out if the reads had weak V/J assignments (E-value above 1e-6), no CDR3, stop codons, out-of-frame junctions, or ambiguous translated residues. V3J clonotypes were defined by identical inferred V gene, J gene, and CDR3 amino acid sequence. Percentage overlap between repertoires was computed as shared unique clonotypes divided by the size of the smaller repertoire. RTK rarefaction, the Chao1 estimator, and Recon v2.1 estimates of unobserved clonotypes were used to assess repertoire richness. OLGA was used to compute generation probabilities for all TCRbeta clonotypes that the gDNA method yielded from a few donors. The clones in this table, taken by TCRdb from immuneACCESS, are in-frame only. Not every clone is retained; where verified, under half of the shortfall comes from an unresolved V gene, and the cause of the rest is unknown. V and J calls and clone size are copied from that table; D and trimming were computed from the DNA. The sample yields some 500,000 clones; 95% to 97% were counted once. 0.05% to 0.07% of the sample goes to the ten largest clones.

The donors were healthy, HIV-negative adults with no recently reported acute infections or vaccinations. Every donor was a Caucasian adult living in Nashville, Tennessee, USA. CD4+ T cells were enriched by magnetic negative selection, after which naive cells were positively selected on CD45RA and the negative fraction was taken as the memory subset. Blood was collected by leukapheresis, and PBMCs were isolated by Ficoll-Histopaque density gradient centrifugation and then cryopreserved in liquid nitrogen vapor phase. Analytical flow cytometry was used to check the purity and quantity of each magnetically sorted T cell population. Genomic DNA was isolated from every sorted fraction and measured by UV absorbance on a Nanodrop 2000c. Details on this clone: Its antigen is unknown. No base quality values were provided; no much bigger clone lies one nucleotide off.

The germline V gene encodes CDR1 SGHNT and CDR2 YYREEE (reference sequence). The CDR3 runs 13 residues from the cysteine to the phenylalanine. Of all the DNA, just the CDR3 is kept, 39 bases in frame from base 1. Clipping removes 4 bases from V and 6 bases from J, with 6 as the unmatched junction base count. The specimen was naive CD4+ T cells sorted from blood. The cell subset or site label, as the study defines it: CD45RA+ positively selected. This chain joins TRBV5-4 to TRBJ2-7; TRBD2 fits 8 bases in the junction. This sequence originates from a woman in her 30s in good health. The bases read TGTGCCAGCAGCCCGGGACTAGGGACCGAGCAGTACTTC. This codes for CASSPGLGTEQYF. The CDR3, completed at both ends by the reference TRBV5-4 and TRBJ2-7 genes, gives the full variable domain ETGVTQSPTHLIKTRGQQVTLRCSSQSGHNTVSWYQQALGQGPQFIFQYYREEENGRGNFPPRFSGLQFPNYSSELNVNALELDDSALYLCASSPGLGTEQYFGPGTRLTVT.